These 18 T cell receptor beta chains were all obtained from the same sample, sequenced in a study of cytomegalovirus exposure and HLA in healthy donors. Libraries were prepared by immunoSEQ multiplex PCR; TCRdb keeps only in-frame clonotypes and omits some of them. The repertoire holds fewer than 100,000 clones, with roughly 94% as singletons. Sequenced sample: PBMCs. The receptors were sampled from a woman aged 18-29 years in good health and CMV-seronegative.

This clone came up a few times. The V and J genes are TRBV7-9 and TRBJ2-2, with D unresolved. This CDR3 has 15 amino acids. Trimming removed 5 bases at V and 0 bases at J, with 10 bases between. Germline loops: CDR1 SEHNR, CDR2 FQNEAQ (reference sequence). In DNA form, the CDR3 reads TGTGCCAGCAGCCTTGGCAGATCGAACACCGGGGAGCTGTTTTTT. This codes for CASSLGRSNTGELFF.

The rearrangement links TRBV7-9 to TRBJ2-1, with 11 bases matching TRBD2. The CDR3 is 18 residues long. Germline CDR1 is SEHNR and CDR2 is FQNEAQ (reference sequence). Trimming took 5 bases from V and 0 from J; bases not matched to a gene: 9. The chain's CDR3 is CASSRWTSGLSSYNEQFF. In DNA, the CDR3 is TGTGCCAGCAGCCGTTGGACTAGCGGGCTGAGCTCCTACAATGAGCAGTTCTTC. The full variable domain, with the rest looked up from reference TRBV7-9 and TRBJ2-1, is DTGVSQNPRHKITKRGQNVTFRCDPISEHNRLYWYRQTLGQGPEFLTYFQNEAQLEKSRLLSDRFSAERPKGSFSTLEIQRTEQGDSAMYLCASSRWTSGLSSYNEQFFGPGTRLTVL.

The genes are TRBV19 and TRBJ2-6; 7 nucleotides match TRBD1. Trimming at V came to 5 bases and at J to 4 bases, leaving 5 bases not matched to a gene. Germline CDR1 and CDR2: LNHDA and SQIVND (reference sequence). The CDR3 loop spans 15 amino acids. The CDR3 here is CASSADRAGANVLTF. The DNA for the CDR3 is TGTGCCAGTAGTGCCGACAGGGCCGGGGCCAACGTCCTGACTTTC.

V and J are TRBV4-1 and TRBJ2-2; 9 bases match TRBD1. The germline gives CDR1 MGHRA, CDR2 YSYEKL. This CDR3 contains 17 residues. V lost 2 bases and J lost 2; bases outside the gene matches: 6. The DNA of the CDR3 is TGCGCCAGCAGCCAACCTAGGACAGGGGCTAACACCGGGGAGCTGTTTTTT. Translating gives CASSQPRTGANTGELFF.

In its sample, this clone was seen once. The chain employs TRBV19 and TRBJ1-5; no clear D. The CDR3 totals 14 residues. Trimming took off 2 bases at V and 2 bases at J, with 7 bases between the two ends. CDR1 and CDR2 from the germline V gene are LNHDA and SQIVND (reference sequence). The CDR3 nucleotides are TGTGCCAGTAGTATAATTCCGGGCAATCAGCCCCAGCATTTT. Its protein is CASSIIPGNQPQHF.

The rearrangement links TRBV19 to TRBJ1-1; D not certain. The CDR3 runs to 13 residues. Trimming removed 0 bases from V and 1 base from J, with 3 bases in between. CDR1 is LNHDA and CDR2 is SQIVND in the germline V gene (reference sequence). The CDR3 reads CASSIDRNTEAFF. The CDR3 DNA is TGTGCCAGTAGTATAGATCGGAACACTGAAGCTTTCTTT.

The chain has TRBV6-1 and TRBJ2-2; 11 bases fit TRBD2. CDR1 is MNHNS, CDR2 SASEGT, per germline. The CDR3 sequence is 15 residues long. V gave up 2 bases and J gave up 6 bases; unmatched junction bases: 2. CDR3 bases: TGTGCCAGCAGTGAAAGTAGCGGGGGGGCCGGGGAGCTGTTTTTT. Translation: CASSESSGGAGELFF.

This chain connects TRBV19 to TRBJ2-7, with TRBD2 matching 9 bases. V lost 3 bases to trimming and J lost 7 bases; unmatched junction nucleotides: 10. CDR1 and CDR2 (germline): LNHDA, SQIVND (reference sequence). The CDR3 loop spans 15 amino acids. CDR3 protein: CASSMSLAGRWEQYF. CDR3 bases: TGTGCCAGTAGTATGAGTCTAGCGGGACGGTGGGAGCAGTACTTC.

Points on this clone: Within the sample, other DNA sequences also encode this same CDR3. The chain recombines TRBV30 with TRBJ2-7; D is ambiguous. Germline-derived CDR1 and CDR2 are GTSNPN and SVGIG (reference sequence). V gave up 0 bases and J gave up 4 bases, with 10 bases separating them. The CDR3 has 13 residues. The CDR3 here is CAWSVSLYYEQYF. In nucleotides, the CDR3 is TGTGCCTGGAGTGTATCCCTTTATTACGAGCAGTACTTC.

V is TRBV6-5 and J is TRBJ2-1, with 12 bases that match TRBD2. This CDR3 contains 15 residues. Germline-derived CDR1 and CDR2 are MNHEY and SVGAGI. V gave up 8 bases and J gave up 6 bases; unmatched junction bases: 8. CDR3 residues: CASRPLAGGLNEQFF. The CDR3 bases are TGTGCCAGCCGCCCCCTAGCGGGGGGGCTCAATGAGCAGTTCTTC.

The genes are TRBV10-3 and TRBJ2-7; D might be TRBD1 (5 bases). The CDR3 runs to 14 residues. Germline CDR1 reads ENHRY; CDR2 reads SYGVKD. Trimming cost V 2 bases and J 2 bases, with 10 bases left between them. CDR3 sequence: CAISETGEPYEQYF. DNA for the CDR3: TGTGCCATCAGTGAGACAGGTGAACCCTACGAGCAGTACTTC.

The V call is TRBV7-9, the J call TRBJ1-1, with D perhaps TRBD1 (6 bases). V lost 5 bases to trimming and J lost 6 bases, with 19 bases between them. CDR3 length: 15 residues. CDR1 and CDR2 (germline): SEHNR, FQNEAQ (reference sequence). Here the CDR3 DNA reads TGTGCCAGCAGCCGGATAACAGGGACGTTCGCTGAAGCTTTCTTT. As protein: CASSRITGTFAEAFF.

The chain carries TRBV19 and TRBJ2-7; possible D gene TRBD1, 6 bases. The CDR3 covers 15 residues. Trimming removed 1 base from V and 7 bases from J, with 17 bases in between. The germline CDR1 and CDR2 sequences are LNHDA and SQIVND (reference sequence). The CDR3 DNA reads TGTGCCAGTAGTATAGCGGGCTGGGGGCCGTGGGAGCAGTACTTC. The encoded protein is CASSIAGWGPWEQYF.

The J gene is TRBJ2-3, the V gene TRBV11-3; 7 bases align to TRBD1. J was trimmed by 2 bases and V by 3 bases; bases with no gene match: 2. Germline V gene lookup returns CDR1 SGHNT and CDR2 YENEEA. The CDR3 is made up of 14 amino acids. The CDR3 DNA reads as TGTGCCAGCAGCTTTGACAGGGACACAGATACGCAGTATTTT. Translation gives CASSFDRDTDTQYF.

Here the CDR3 DNA reads TGTGCCTCCGAAGCGGGAGGGGCTGACAATGAGCAGTTCTTC. This encodes CASEAGGADNEQFF. The genes are TRBV10-3 and TRBJ2-1; 10 nucleotides agree with TRBD2. Germline V gene data show CDR1 as ENHRY and CDR2 as SYGVKD. The CDR3 is made up of 14 amino acids. Losses at the gene ends were 11 bases for V and 5 bases for J; bases not matched to a gene: 9.

J is TRBJ2-7 and V is TRBV10-3, with D tentatively TRBD1 (6 bases). V was cut by 6 bases and J by 6 bases, with 21 bases left in between. There are 15 residues in the CDR3. Germline lookup yields CDR1 ENHRY and CDR2 SYGVKD. The CDR3 reads CAISGGPAGETEQYF. In DNA, the CDR3 is TGTGCCATCAGCGGAGGTCCGGCAGGGGAAACCGAGCAGTACTTC.

This chain connects TRBV6-5 to TRBJ2-7; no reliable D call. The CDR3 loop spans 14 amino acids. V was cut by 0 bases and J by 1 base, with 7 bases left in between. In germline, CDR1 is MNHEY, CDR2 SVGAGI. The DNA of the CDR3 is TGTGCCAGCAGTTACTCGATGCAGTCCTACGAGCAGTACTTC. The encoded protein is CASSYSMQSYEQYF.

The chain uses TRBV28 and TRBJ2-7, with 7 bases identical to TRBD2. The CDR3 has 18 residues. Trimming took 6 bases from V and 5 from J; bases not matched to a gene: 22. CDR1 MDHEN and CDR2 SYDVKM come from the germline V gene. The CDR3 sequence: CASSPRAVAGTPSHEQYF. CDR3 sequence (DNA): TGTGCCAGCAGCCCACGGGCAGTAGCGGGTACCCCCTCGCACGAGCAGTACTTC.